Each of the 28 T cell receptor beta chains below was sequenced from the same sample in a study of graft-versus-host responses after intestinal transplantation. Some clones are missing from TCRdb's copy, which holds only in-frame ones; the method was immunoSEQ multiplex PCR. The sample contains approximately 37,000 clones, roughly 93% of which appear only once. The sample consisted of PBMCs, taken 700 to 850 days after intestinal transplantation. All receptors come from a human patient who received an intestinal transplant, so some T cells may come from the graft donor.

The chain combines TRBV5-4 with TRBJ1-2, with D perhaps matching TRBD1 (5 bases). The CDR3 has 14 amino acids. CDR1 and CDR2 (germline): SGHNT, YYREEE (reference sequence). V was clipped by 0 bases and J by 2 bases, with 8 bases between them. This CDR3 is CASSLDGANYGYTF. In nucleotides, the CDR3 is TGTGCCAGCAGCTTGGATGGGGCCAACTATGGCTACACCTTC.

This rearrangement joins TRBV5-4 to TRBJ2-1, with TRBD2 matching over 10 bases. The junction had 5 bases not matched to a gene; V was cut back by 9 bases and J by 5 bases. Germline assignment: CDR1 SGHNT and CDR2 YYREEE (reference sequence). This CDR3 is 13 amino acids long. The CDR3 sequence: CATLAGGHNEQFF. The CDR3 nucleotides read TGTGCCACCTTAGCGGGGGGACACAATGAGCAGTTCTTC.

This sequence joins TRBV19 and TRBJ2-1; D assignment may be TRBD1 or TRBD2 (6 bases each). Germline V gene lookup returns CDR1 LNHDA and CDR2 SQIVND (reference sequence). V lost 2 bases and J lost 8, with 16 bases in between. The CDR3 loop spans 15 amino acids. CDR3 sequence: CASSIIVGGAHEQFF. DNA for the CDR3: TGTGCCAGTAGTATAATTGTGGGGGGCGCCCATGAGCAGTTCTTC.

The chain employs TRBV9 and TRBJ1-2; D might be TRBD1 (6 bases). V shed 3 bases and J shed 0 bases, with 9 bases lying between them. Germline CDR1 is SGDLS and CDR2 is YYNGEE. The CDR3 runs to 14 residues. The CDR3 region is CASSGNRANYGYTF. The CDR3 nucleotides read TGTGCCAGCAGCGGGAACAGGGCTAACTATGGCTACACCTTC.

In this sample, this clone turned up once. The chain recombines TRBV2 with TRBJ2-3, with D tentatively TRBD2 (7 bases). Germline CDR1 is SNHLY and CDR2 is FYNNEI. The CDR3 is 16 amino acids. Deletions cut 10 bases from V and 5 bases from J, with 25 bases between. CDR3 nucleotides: TGTGCCACCAGACTTCAAGAGGGGGAGGGCCGAGATACGCAGTATTTT. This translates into CATRLQEGEGRDTQYF.

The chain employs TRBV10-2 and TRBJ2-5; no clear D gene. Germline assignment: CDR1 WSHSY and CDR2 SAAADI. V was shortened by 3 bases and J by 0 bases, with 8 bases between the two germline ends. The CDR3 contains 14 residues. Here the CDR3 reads CASSDGSYQETQYF. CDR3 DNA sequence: TGCGCCAGCAGTGATGGTAGCTACCAAGAGACCCAGTACTTC.

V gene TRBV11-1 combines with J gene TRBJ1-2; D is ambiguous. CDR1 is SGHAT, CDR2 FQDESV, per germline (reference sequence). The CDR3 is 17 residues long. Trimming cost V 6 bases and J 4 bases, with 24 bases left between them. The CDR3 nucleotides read TGTGCCAGCAGTCCCTCACAATCCGGATATTCTTTCTATGGCTACACCTTC. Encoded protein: CASSPSQSGYSFYGYTF.

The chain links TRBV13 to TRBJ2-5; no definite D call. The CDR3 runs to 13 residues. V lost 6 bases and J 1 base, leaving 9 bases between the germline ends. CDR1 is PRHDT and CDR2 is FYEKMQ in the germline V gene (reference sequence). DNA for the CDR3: TGTGCCAGCAGGTACTACGGCCAAGAGACCCAGTACTTC. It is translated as CASRYYGQETQYF.

The CDR3 is CACRGPNTGELFF. In DNA form, the CDR3 reads TGTGCCTGCCGGGGACCAAACACCGGGGAGCTGTTTTTT. V is TRBV6-6 and J is TRBJ2-2, with D perhaps assigned TRBD1 or TRBD2 (5 bases each). The CDR3 is made up of 13 amino acids. CDR1 is MNHNY and CDR2 is SVGAGI in the germline V gene (reference sequence). The V end lost 11 bases, the J end lost 2 bases, and 12 bases lay between the germline ends.

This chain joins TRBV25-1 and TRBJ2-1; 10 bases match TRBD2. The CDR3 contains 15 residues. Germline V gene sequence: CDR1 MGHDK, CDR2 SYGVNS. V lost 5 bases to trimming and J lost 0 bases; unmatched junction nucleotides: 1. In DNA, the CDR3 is TGTGCCAGCAGTCCTAGCGGGAGCTCCTACAATGAGCAGTTCTTC. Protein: CASSPSGSSYNEQFF.

The CDR3 loop is CASSGGTSEAKNIQYF. For the CDR3, the DNA is TGTGCCAGCAGTGGAGGGACTAGCGAAGCCAAAAACATTCAGTACTTC. The chain has TRBV6-1 and TRBJ2-4; 10 nucleotides agree with TRBD2. The CDR3 consists of 16 residues. Trimming took 4 bases from V and 0 from J; bases not matched to a gene: 3. Germline V lookup: CDR1 MNHNS, CDR2 SASEGT.

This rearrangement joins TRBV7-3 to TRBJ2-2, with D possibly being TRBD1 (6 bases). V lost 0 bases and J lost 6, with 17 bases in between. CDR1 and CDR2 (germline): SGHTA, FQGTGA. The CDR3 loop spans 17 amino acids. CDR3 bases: TGTGCCAGCAGCTTAACCCCGGCCAGGGGTGGTGCCGGGGAGCTGTTTTTT. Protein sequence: CASSLTPARGGAGELFF.

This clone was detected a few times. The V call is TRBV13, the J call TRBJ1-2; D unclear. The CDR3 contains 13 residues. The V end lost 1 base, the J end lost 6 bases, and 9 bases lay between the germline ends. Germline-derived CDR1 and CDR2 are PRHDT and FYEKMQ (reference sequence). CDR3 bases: TGTGCCAGCAGCTTAGCCACGGAAGATGGCTACACCTTC. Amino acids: CASSLATEDGYTF.

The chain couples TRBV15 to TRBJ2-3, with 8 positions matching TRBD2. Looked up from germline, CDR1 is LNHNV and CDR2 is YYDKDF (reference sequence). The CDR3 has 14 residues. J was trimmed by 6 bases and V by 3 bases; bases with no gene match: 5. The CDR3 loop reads CATSRGLGLDTQYF. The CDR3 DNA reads TGTGCCACCAGCAGGGGACTAGGGCTGGATACGCAGTATTTT. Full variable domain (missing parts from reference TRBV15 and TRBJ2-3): DAMVIQNPRYQVTQFGKPVTLSCSQTLNHNVMYWYQQKSSQAPKLLFHYYDKDFNNEADTPDNFQSRRPNTSFCFLDIRSPGLGDTAMYLCATSRGLGLDTQYFGPGTRLTVL.

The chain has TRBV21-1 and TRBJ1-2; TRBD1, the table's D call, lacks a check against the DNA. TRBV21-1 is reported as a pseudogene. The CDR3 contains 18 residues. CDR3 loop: CASSKPPPHGRVNYGYTF. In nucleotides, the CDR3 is TGTGCCAGCAGCAAACCACCTCCTCATGGCAGGGTTAACTATGGCTACACCTTC.

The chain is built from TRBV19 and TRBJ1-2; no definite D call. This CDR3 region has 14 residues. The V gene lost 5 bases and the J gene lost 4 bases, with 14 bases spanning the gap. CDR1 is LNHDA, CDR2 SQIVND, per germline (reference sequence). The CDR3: CASSANRKTYGYTF. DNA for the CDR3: TGTGCCAGTAGTGCAAATCGAAAGACCTATGGCTACACCTTC. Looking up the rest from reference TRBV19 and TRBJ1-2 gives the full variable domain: DGGITQSPKYLFRKEGQNVTLSCEQNLNHDAMYWYRQDPGQGLRLIYYSQIVNDFQKGDIAEGYSVSREKKESFPLTVTSAQKNPTAFYLCASSANRKTYGYTFGSGTRLTVV.

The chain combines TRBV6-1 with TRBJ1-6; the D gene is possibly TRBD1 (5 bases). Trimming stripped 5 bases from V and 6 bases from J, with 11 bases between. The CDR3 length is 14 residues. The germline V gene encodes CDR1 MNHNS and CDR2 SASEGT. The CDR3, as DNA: TGTGCCAGCAGTTGGGGGTCTATTAATTCACCCCTCCACTTT. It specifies CASSWGSINSPLHF.

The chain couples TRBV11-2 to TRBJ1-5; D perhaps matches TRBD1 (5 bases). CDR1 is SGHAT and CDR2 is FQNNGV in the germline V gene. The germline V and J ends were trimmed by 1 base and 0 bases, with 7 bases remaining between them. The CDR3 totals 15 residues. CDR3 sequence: CASSLGGTSNQPQHF. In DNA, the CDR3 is TGTGCCAGCAGCTTAGGAGGGACTAGCAATCAGCCCCAGCATTTT.

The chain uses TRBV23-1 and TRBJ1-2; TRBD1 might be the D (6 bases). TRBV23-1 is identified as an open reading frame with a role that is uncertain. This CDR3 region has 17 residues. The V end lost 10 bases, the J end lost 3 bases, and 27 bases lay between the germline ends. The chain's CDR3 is CATRRPRQGRRDYGYTF. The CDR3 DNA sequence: TGCGCCACCCGGCGACCGAGGCAGGGGCGACGGGACTATGGCTACACCTTC.

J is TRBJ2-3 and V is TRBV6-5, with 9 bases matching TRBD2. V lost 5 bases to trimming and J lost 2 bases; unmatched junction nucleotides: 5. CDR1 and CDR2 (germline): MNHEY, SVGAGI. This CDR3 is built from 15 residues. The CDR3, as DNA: TGTGCCAGCAGTCACCTAGCGGGGAACACAGATACGCAGTATTTT. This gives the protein CASSHLAGNTDTQYF.

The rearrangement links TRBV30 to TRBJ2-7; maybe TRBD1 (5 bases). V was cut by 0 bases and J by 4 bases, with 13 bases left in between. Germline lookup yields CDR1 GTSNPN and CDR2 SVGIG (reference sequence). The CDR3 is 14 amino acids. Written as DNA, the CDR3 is TGTGCCTGGAGTGTTTCGGACACGCTTTACGAGCAGTACTTC. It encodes CAWSVSDTLYEQYF.

CDR3 DNA sequence: TGTGCCAGCCAAGGGGGGCCTAGTACCGCCAAAAACATTCAGTACTTC. Its translation is CASQGGPSTAKNIQYF. This chain uses TRBV19 with TRBJ2-4; the D call may be TRBD1 or TRBD2 (6 bases each). The CDR3 sequence is 16 residues long. Germline loops: CDR1 LNHDA, CDR2 SQIVND (reference sequence). V was shortened by 9 bases and J by 1 base, with 19 bases between the two germline ends.

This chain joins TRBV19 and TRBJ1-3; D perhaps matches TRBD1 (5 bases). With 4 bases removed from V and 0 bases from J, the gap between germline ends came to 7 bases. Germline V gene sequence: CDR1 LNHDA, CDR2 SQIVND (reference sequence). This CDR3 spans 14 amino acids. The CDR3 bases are TGTGCCAGTAGTACACAGGTCTCTGGAAACACCATATATTTT. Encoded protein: CASSTQVSGNTIYF.

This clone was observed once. CDR3 residues: CASSAPGAASGSGETQYF. The CDR3 nucleotides read TGTGCCAGCAGTGCCCCCGGGGCAGCTAGCGGGAGCGGGGAGACCCAGTACTTC. J is TRBJ2-5 and V is TRBV28, with 10 bases that match TRBD2. The CDR3 spans 18 residues. The V and J ends lost 5 bases and 5 bases, in that order; junction bases with no gene match: 17. Germline CDR1 reads MDHEN; CDR2 reads SYDVKM. The whole variable domain, remainder taken from reference TRBV28 and TRBJ2-5, is DVKVTQSSRYLVKRTGEKVFLECVQDMDHENMFWYRQDPGLGLRLIYFSYDVKMKEKGDIPEGYSVSREKKERFSLILESASTNQTSMYLCASSAPGAASGSGETQYFGPGTRLLVL.

CDR3: CASSLNTEAFF. CDR3 nucleotides: TGTGCCAGCAGCTTAAACACTGAAGCTTTCTTT. The chain joins TRBV11-2 to TRBJ1-1, with D hard to call. CDR3 size: 11 residues. Germline CDR1 and CDR2: SGHAT and FQNNGV. V lost 2 bases, J lost 2 bases, and 0 bases lay in between.

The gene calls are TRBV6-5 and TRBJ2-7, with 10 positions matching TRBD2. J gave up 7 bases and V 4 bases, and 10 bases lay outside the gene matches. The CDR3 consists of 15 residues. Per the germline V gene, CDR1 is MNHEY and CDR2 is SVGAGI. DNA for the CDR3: TGTGCCAGCAGTTCCCTACTAGCGGGGCCCTCGGAGCAGTACTTC. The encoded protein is CASSSLLAGPSEQYF.

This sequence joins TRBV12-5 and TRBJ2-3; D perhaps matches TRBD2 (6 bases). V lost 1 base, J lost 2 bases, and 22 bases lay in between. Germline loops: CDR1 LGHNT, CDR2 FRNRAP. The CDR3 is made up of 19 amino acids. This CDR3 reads CASGLALTSIGINTDTQYF. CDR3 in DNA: TGTGCTAGTGGTTTGGCCCTGACTAGTATAGGGATTAACACAGATACGCAGTATTTT.

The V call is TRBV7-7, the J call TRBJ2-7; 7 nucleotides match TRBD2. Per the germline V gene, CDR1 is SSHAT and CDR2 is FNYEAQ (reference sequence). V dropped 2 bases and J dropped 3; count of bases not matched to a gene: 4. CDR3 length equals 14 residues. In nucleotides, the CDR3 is TGTGCCAGCAGCTTATTTCCGGGGGGCTACGAGCAGTACTTC. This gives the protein CASSLFPGGYEQYF.